This is a list of T cell receptor beta chains from one sample in a study of shared clonotypes between healthy human individuals. Libraries were prepared by immunoSEQ multiplex PCR; TCRdb keeps only in-frame clonotypes and omits some of them. Among roughly 2.5 million clones listed, around nine tenths were seen once. The sample taken for sequencing was naive CD4+ T cells sorted from blood. The source is a man between 18 and 29 years old in good health. The CDR3 runs from the conserved cysteine through the conserved F or W. The D gene is left open where the match is weak. Rows may omit the clone size; those that give it use once, few, many or a size class.

J gene: TRBJ2-5
D gene: TRBD1
clone size: .
V gene: TRBV29-1
CDR3 protein: CSVGEDRGPETQYF
CDR3 DNA: TGCAGCGTAGGGGAGGACAGGGGGCCAGAGACCCAGTACTTC

J gene: TRBJ2-2
D gene: TRBD1
clone size: .
V gene: TRBV11-3
CDR3 protein: CASSYRGRDGELFF
CDR3 DNA: TGTGCCAGCAGCTACAGGGGCAGGGACGGGGAGCTGTTTTTT

J gene: TRBJ2-4
D gene: .
clone size: .
V gene: TRBV12-2
CDR3 protein: CASRLGRLGKNIQYF
CDR3 DNA: TGTGCAAGTCGCTTAGGGCGCCTAGGAAAAAACATTCAGTACTTC

J gene: TRBJ2-5
D gene: .
clone size: .
V gene: TRBV27
CDR3 protein: CASSSGQKETQYF
CDR3 DNA: TGTGCCAGCAGTTCGGGGCAGAAAGAGACCCAGTACTTC

J gene: TRBJ2-7
D gene: TRBD2
clone size: .
V gene: TRBV7-6
CDR3 protein: CASSGGGSRYEQYF
CDR3 DNA: TGTGCCAGCAGCGGGGGGGGGTCGCGCTACGAGCAGTACTTC

J gene: TRBJ1-2
D gene: .
clone size: once
V gene: TRBV4-3
CDR3 protein: CASSQDLDSIPSGYTF
CDR3 DNA: TGCGCCAGCAGCCAAGATCTGGACAGCATCCCCTCAGGCTACACCTTC

J gene: TRBJ1-3
D gene: .
clone size: .
V gene: TRBV18
CDR3 protein: CASSPQQGSLSPGDTIYF
CDR3 DNA: TGTGCCAGCTCACCCCAACAGGGATCCCTTTCGCCAGGAGACACCATATATTTT

J gene: TRBJ2-3
D gene: .
clone size: .
V gene: TRBV9
CDR3 protein: CASSVGSATSTDTQYF
CDR3 DNA: TGTGCCAGCAGCGTAGGTAGCGCAACTAGCACAGATACGCAGTATTTT

J gene: TRBJ2-2
D gene: .
clone size: .
V gene: TRBV7-9
CDR3 protein: CASSWEYTGELFF
CDR3 DNA: TGTGCCAGCAGCTGGGAGTATACCGGGGAGCTGTTTTTT

J gene: TRBJ2-3
D gene: TRBD2
clone size: .
V gene: TRBV9
CDR3 protein: CASSSMTSGGTDTQYF
CDR3 DNA: TGTGCCAGCAGCTCAATGACTAGCGGGGGCACAGATACGCAGTATTTT

J gene: TRBJ2-5
D gene: TRBD2
clone size: .
V gene: TRBV9
CDR3 protein: CASSASWTSGRGETQYF
CDR3 DNA: TGTGCCAGCAGCGCTTCCTGGACTAGCGGGAGGGGGGAGACCCAGTACTTC

J gene: TRBJ2-2
D gene: .
clone size: .
V gene: TRBV6-6
CDR3 protein: CASSYSVGQLTGELFF
CDR3 DNA: TGTGCCAGCAGTTACTCCGTAGGACAACTCACCGGGGAGCTGTTTTTT

J gene: TRBJ1-6
D gene: .
clone size: few
V gene: TRBV18
CDR3 protein: CASSPSGGYSPLHF
CDR3 DNA: TGTGCCAGCTCGCCCTCGGGAGGGTATTCACCCCTCCACTTT

J gene: TRBJ2-7
D gene: .
clone size: once
V gene: TRBV7-8
CDR3 protein: CASSRGISSYEQYF
CDR3 DNA: TGTGCCAGCAGCCGGGGGATTTCCTCCTACGAGCAGTACTTC

J gene: TRBJ1-1
D gene: .
clone size: .
V gene: TRBV29-1
CDR3 protein: CSVARTVPEAFF
CDR3 DNA: TGCAGCGTTGCTCGGACGGTGCCTGAAGCTTTCTTT

J gene: TRBJ1-4
D gene: .
clone size: .
V gene: TRBV7-7
CDR3 protein: CASSLGSGSEEKLFF
CDR3 DNA: TGTGCTAGCAGCTTAGGGTCCGGGAGTGAAGAAAAACTGTTTTTT